These 20 T cell receptor beta chains came from one sample sequenced in a study of shared clonotypes between healthy human individuals. Sequenced by immunoSEQ multiplex PCR; TCRdb stores in-frame clones only, minus some. The table lists about 180,000 clones, about 93% of them singletons, with around 0.067% in the top ten. Sequences were obtained from naive CD4+ T cells sorted from blood. As for subset: CD45RA+ positively selected. The receptor set was obtained from a woman aged 30 to 39 in good health.

CDR3 in DNA: TGTGCCAGCAGCTCGCCGACTAGCGGGAGCTCCTACGAGCAGTACTTC. It codes for CASSSPTSGSSYEQYF. The chain carries TRBV7-9 and TRBJ2-7; TRBD2 matches 12 bases. Germline trimming cut 4 bases from V and 0 bases from J; bases unmatched to any gene: 4. This CDR3 comprises 16 residues. The germline V gene encodes CDR1 SEHNR and CDR2 FQNEAQ (reference sequence).

The chain combines TRBV18 with TRBJ2-1; 11 nucleotides match TRBD2. The V gene end was trimmed by 2 bases and the J gene end by 6 bases; junction bases not matched to a gene: 3. The CDR3 extends over 15 amino acids. Germline V gene data show CDR1 as KGHSH and CDR2 as LQKENI. The CDR3 bases are TGTGCCAGCTCACCAACGACTAGCGGGGTCAATGAGCAGTTCTTC. This gives the protein CASSPTTSGVNEQFF.

This sequence joins TRBV5-4 and TRBJ1-3, with D hard to call. The CDR3 consists of 18 residues. Looked up from germline, CDR1 is SGHNT and CDR2 is YYREEE (reference sequence). V was trimmed by 4 bases and J by 0 bases, leaving 20 bases between them. CDR3 in DNA: TGTGCCAGCAGCCCTGGCGGAGGGCTTTATCCCTCTGGAAACACCATATATTTT. Its translation is CASSPGGGLYPSGNTIYF.

The chain joins TRBV7-8 to TRBJ2-7, with no clear D. The CDR3 extends over 14 amino acids. Trimming pared 8 bases from V and 6 bases from J, leaving 20 bases between. The germline V gene has CDR1 SGHVS and CDR2 FQNEAQ. CDR3 DNA sequence: TGTGCCAGCTTGCCTACCCGGGTCTTCCCCGAGCAGTACTTC. Translation gives CASLPTRVFPEQYF.

The rearrangement joins TRBV28 to TRBJ2-7, with TRBD1 matching 7 bases. CDR1 MDHEN and CDR2 SYDVKM come from the germline V gene. There are 13 residues in the CDR3. J gave up 6 bases and V 5 bases, and 7 bases lay outside the gene matches. In DNA, the CDR3 is TGTGCCAGCAGTCTCGACAGGGTCTCCGAGCAGTACTTC. It specifies CASSLDRVSEQYF. Full variable domain (missing parts from reference TRBV28 and TRBJ2-7): DVKVTQSSRYLVKRTGEKVFLECVQDMDHENMFWYRQDPGLGLRLIYFSYDVKMKEKGDIPEGYSVSREKKERFSLILESASTNQTSMYLCASSLDRVSEQYFGPGTRLTVT.

The V gene is TRBV27, the J gene TRBJ2-5; TRBD2 agrees at 10 bases. Trimming removed 6 bases from V and 2 bases from J; junction bases left unmatched: 15. CDR3 length: 18 residues. Germline V gives CDR1 MNHEY, CDR2 SMNVEV (reference sequence). CDR3 in amino acids: CASRPKKDGLAEQETQYF. The CDR3 coding sequence is TGTGCCAGCAGGCCAAAAAAGGACGGACTAGCGGAGCAAGAGACCCAGTACTTC.

V and J are TRBV28 and TRBJ2-5; TRBD1 might be the D (6 bases). The CDR3 is 14 residues long. The germline V gene encodes CDR1 MDHEN and CDR2 SYDVKM. The V gene lost 3 bases and the J gene lost 4 bases, with 12 bases spanning the gap. The CDR3 spells CASSFSGVAETQYF. Written as DNA, the CDR3 is TGTGCCAGCAGTTTCTCAGGGGTCGCAGAGACCCAGTACTTC.

V gene TRBV29-1 combines with J gene TRBJ2-7, with 10 bases lining up with TRBD1. CDR3 size: 16 residues. The germline gives CDR1 SQVTM, CDR2 ANQGSEA. The junction had 13 bases not matched to a gene; V was cut back by 5 bases and J by 3 bases. The CDR3 bases are TGCAGCGTTCCCCCCAGGAGGACAGGGGGTGTCTACGAGCAGTACTTC. It specifies CSVPPRRTGGVYEQYF.

The chain employs TRBV6-1 and TRBJ1-1; D uncertain. Trimming took 7 bases from V and 1 from J, leaving 13 bases between them. Germline CDR1 and CDR2: MNHNS and SASEGT. The CDR3 totals 14 residues. This CDR3 reads CASNSGRWNTEAFF. The CDR3 nucleotides are TGTGCCAGCAACAGCGGGAGGTGGAACACTGAAGCTTTCTTT.

The gene calls are TRBV28 and TRBJ1-2, with 12 bases aligning to TRBD1. V was clipped by 5 bases and J by 5 bases; unmatched bases: 6. CDR1 and CDR2 from the germline V gene are MDHEN and SYDVKM. This CDR3 is 15 amino acids long. DNA for the CDR3: TGTGCCAGCAGTAAACCGGGACAGGGGGCATATGGCTACACCTTC. Amino acid sequence: CASSKPGQGAYGYTF.

This chain uses TRBV5-6 with TRBJ1-2; D ambiguous. Germline loops: CDR1 SGHDT, CDR2 YYEEEE. Between the trimmed V and J ends, which lost 0 bases and 7 bases, there was a span of 4 bases. CDR3 size: 11 residues. CDR3 sequence (DNA): TGTGCCAGCAGCTTGGAGAGTGGCTACACCTTC. The encoded protein is CASSLESGYTF.

The V call is TRBV2, the J call TRBJ2-1; 7 bases map to TRBD2. CDR3 length: 14 amino acids. After removal of 2 bases from V and 3 bases from J, the junction contained 1 base not matched to a gene. Germline V gives CDR1 SNHLY, CDR2 FYNNEI. Here the CDR3 reads CASSERGSYNEQFF. The CDR3 DNA is TGTGCCAGCAGTGAACGCGGGAGCTACAATGAGCAGTTCTTC.

This sequence joins TRBV19 and TRBJ1-1; D is ambiguous. Germline CDR1 LNHDA, CDR2 SQIVND (reference sequence). V was clipped by 1 base and J by 0 bases, with 6 bases between them. This CDR3 comprises 14 residues. The CDR3 is CASSIGPLNTEAFF. The CDR3 DNA reads as TGTGCCAGTAGTATAGGGCCTCTGAACACTGAAGCTTTCTTT.

The gene calls are TRBV11-2 and TRBJ2-1; D tentatively reads TRBD1 or TRBD2 (5 bases each). CDR1 SGHAT and CDR2 FQNNGV come from the germline V gene. The CDR3 has 18 residues. V was trimmed by 0 bases and J by 0 bases, leaving 15 bases between them. The DNA of the CDR3 is TGTGCCAGCAGCTTAGATGGGGGAGCGGAAAGCTCCTACAATGAGCAGTTCTTC. Translated: CASSLDGGAESSYNEQFF.

This rearrangement joins TRBV9 to TRBJ2-1; possibly TRBD2 for D (5 bases). The V and J ends lost 8 bases and 0 bases respectively, with 9 bases between them. This CDR3 has 13 amino acids. Per the germline V gene, CDR1 is SGDLS and CDR2 is YYNGEE. The CDR3 DNA reads as TGTGCCAGTGGACTTGCCTCCTACAATGAGCAGTTCTTC. The encoded protein is CASGLASYNEQFF.

This clone has only one observation. This chain connects TRBV5-1 to TRBJ2-7; no clear D gene. Trimming shortened V by 4 bases and J by 1 base, and 15 bases separated the two germline ends. Germline CDR1 and CDR2: SGHRS and YFSETQ. The CDR3 runs to 15 residues. The chain's CDR3 is CASSKAGPRSYEQYF. The DNA for the CDR3 is TGCGCCAGCAGCAAGGCCGGGCCGCGTTCCTACGAGCAGTACTTC.

This chain uses TRBV29-1 with TRBJ2-7; TRBD2 matches at 8 bases. There are 13 residues in the CDR3. Germline V CDR1 and CDR2: SQVTM, ANQGSEA. Unmatched junction bases numbered 8, after V lost 7 bases and J lost 3 bases. The CDR3, as DNA: TGCAGCGGGTCGGTCGGGGGGGGCTACGAGCAGTACTTC. It encodes CSGSVGGGYEQYF.

The V call is TRBV28, the J call TRBJ2-7, with 7 bases aligning to TRBD2. The CDR3 has 13 amino acids. V was pared by 6 bases and J by 5 bases, with 7 bases of the junction left unmatched. Germline CDR1 is MDHEN and CDR2 is SYDVKM. DNA for the CDR3: TGTGCCAGCAGGCCTTCTAGCGGCGACGAGCAGTACTTC. Translation gives CASRPSSGDEQYF.

This clone was seen only once. CDR3 sequence (DNA): TGTGCCAGCAGTGCGGGGGACAGGGTGGGGTATGGCTACACCTTC. Its translation: CASSAGDRVGYGYTF. The chain is built from TRBV28 and TRBJ1-2, with 9 bases lining up with TRBD1. The trim removed 5 bases at V and 5 bases at J, leaving 9 bases unmatched. Germline CDR1 and CDR2: MDHEN and SYDVKM. The CDR3 length is 15 residues.

This clone appeared once. V gene TRBV19 combines with J gene TRBJ2-7; D gene uncertain. Deletions cut 3 bases from V and 1 base from J, with 16 bases between. The CDR3 runs to 16 residues. The V gene's germline CDR1 is LNHDA and CDR2 SQIVND (reference sequence). In DNA form, the CDR3 reads TGTGCCAGTAGTATGATCGAGGCAGGCCGATCCTACGAGCAGTACTTC. Translated: CASSMIEAGRSYEQYF.